This T cell receptor beta chain was recovered during a study of glioma-infiltrating T cells. About this clonotype itself: Its antigen is unidentified.

TCR alpha and beta CDR3 regions were amplified from RNA using iRepertoire nested multiplex PCR. Tissue mRNA or PBMC total RNA, roughly 100-400 ng, went into one-step reverse transcription and amplification. TCRdb re-called the multiplex PCR reads with MiXCR, one entry per CDR3 protein. The table has 150,000 to 200,000 distinct CDR3 sequences, roughly two fifths seen once. Study findings and constraints: Only very few CDR3 sequences appeared in both tissue and blood. Tissue-blood divergence was below expectation in non-neoplastic patients, above in gliomas.

This CDR3 has 13 amino acids. V was pared by 7 bases and J by 6 bases, with 15 bases between. CDR1 is SGHVS and CDR2 is FQNEAQ in the germline V gene. Source material: glioma tissue, nonneoplastic brain tissue, or PBMCs (not recorded which). This rearrangement joins TRBV7-8 to TRBJ1-1, with no clear D. The clonotype comes from a human donor with low-grade glioma or glioblastoma, undergoing nonglioma brain surgery, or in good health (not recorded which). The CDR3 spells CASTPFTDAEAFF. In DNA form, the CDR3 reads TGTGCCAGCACCCCCTTCACGGACGCTGAAGCTTTCTTT.